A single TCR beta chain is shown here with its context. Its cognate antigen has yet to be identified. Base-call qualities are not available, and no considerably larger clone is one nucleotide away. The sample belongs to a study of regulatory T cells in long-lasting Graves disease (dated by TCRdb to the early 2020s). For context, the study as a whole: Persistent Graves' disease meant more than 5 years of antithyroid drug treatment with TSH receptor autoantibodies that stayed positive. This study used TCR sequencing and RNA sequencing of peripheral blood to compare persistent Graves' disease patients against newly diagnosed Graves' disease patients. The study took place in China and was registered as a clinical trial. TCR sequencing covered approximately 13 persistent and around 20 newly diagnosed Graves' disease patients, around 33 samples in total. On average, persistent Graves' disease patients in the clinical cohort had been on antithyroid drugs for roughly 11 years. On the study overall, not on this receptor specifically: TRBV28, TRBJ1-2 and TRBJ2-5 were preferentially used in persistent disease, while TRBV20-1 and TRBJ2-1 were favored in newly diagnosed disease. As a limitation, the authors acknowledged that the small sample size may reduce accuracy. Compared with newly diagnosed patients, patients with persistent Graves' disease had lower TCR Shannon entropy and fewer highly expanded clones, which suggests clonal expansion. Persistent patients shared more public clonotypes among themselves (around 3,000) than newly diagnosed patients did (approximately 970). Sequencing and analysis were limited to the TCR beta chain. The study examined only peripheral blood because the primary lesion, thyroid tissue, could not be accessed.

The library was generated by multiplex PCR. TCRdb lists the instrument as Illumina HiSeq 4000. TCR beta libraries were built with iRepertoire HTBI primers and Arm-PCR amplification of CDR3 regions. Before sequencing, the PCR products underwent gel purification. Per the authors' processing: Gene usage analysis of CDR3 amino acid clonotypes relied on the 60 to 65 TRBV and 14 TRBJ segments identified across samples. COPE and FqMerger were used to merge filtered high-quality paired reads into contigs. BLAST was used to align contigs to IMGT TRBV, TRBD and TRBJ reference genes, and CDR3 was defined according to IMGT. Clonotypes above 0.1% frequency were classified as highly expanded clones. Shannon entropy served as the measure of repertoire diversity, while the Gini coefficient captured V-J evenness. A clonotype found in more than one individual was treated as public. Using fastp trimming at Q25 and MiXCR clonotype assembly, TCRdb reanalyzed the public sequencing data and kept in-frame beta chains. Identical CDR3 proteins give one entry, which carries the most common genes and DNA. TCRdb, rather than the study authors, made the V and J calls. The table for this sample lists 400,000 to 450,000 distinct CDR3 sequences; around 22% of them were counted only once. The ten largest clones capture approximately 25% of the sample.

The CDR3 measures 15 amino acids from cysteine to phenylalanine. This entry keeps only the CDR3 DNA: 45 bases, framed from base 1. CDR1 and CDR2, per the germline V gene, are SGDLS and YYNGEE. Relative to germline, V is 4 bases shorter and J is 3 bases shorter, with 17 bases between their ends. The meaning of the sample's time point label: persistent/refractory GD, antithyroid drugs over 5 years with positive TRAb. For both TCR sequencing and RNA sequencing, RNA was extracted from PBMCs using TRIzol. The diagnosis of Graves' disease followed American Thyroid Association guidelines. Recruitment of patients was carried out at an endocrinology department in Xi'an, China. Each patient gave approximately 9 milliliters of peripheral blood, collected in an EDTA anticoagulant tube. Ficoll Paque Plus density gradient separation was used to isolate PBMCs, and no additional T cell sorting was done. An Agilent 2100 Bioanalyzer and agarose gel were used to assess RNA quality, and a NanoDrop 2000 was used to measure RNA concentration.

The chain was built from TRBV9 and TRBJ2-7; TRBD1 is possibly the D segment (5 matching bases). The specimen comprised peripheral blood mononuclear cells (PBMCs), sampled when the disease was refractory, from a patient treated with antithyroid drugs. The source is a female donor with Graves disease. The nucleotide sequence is TGTGCCAGCAGCCCCCATGGTAGGGGCGTCTACGAGCAGTACTTC. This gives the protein CASSPHGRGVYEQYF.